This T cell receptor (beta chain) was identified in a study of T cells in Graves' hyperthyroidism and ophthalmopathy (dated by TCRdb to about 2019). For the wider study: Peripheral blood was sampled at the time of initial diagnosis, prior to any treatment. Whether ophthalmopathy could be predicted prospectively was tested in an independent validation cohort made up of some 20 hyperthyroidism patients plus 17 patients who later progressed to ophthalmopathy. Following sampling, methimazole starting at 30 mg daily was given to hyperthyroidism patients, and high-dose intravenous methylprednisolone was given to ophthalmopathy patients. A discovery cohort of roughly 100 patients, 43 with Graves' ophthalmopathy and 55 to 60 with stable Graves' hyperthyroidism, was used to find distinguishing TCR V-J signatures. The 95 to 100 discovery patients were randomly divided into training and test sets at a 7:3 ratio. In addition, the study compared T-cell repertoires in thyroid tissue and in blood from 6 or 7 Graves' hyperthyroidism patients. According to the paper, TCR Vbeta CDR3 sequencing was carried out on 120 to 150 peripheral blood samples, which came from fewer than 50 ophthalmopathy, under 80 hyperthyroidism and roughly 17 progressor patients. Study-wide findings and limitations: During validation, the model predicted progression to ophthalmopathy a median of approximately 7 months ahead of onset, with around 65% sensitivity and roughly 72% specificity. Most expanded thyroid clonotypes (frequency above 0.001) were also detected in blood, suggesting blood repertoires may reflect thyroid immune responses. A 13 V-J signature model separated ophthalmopathy from stable hyperthyroidism, with 87.88% sensitivity and about 81% specificity in cross-validation and 80%/75% in testing. No statistical method was used to set the sample size in advance, and investigators knew the group allocation.

Ophthalmopathy patients had moderately to severely active disease, Clinical Activity Score of at least 3, NOSPECS grade of at least 4, and duration under 3 months. Exclusion was applied to patients with uncontrolled infections, other autoimmune diseases, pregnancy or lactation. Diagnoses were established on the basis of clinical symptoms, serum thyroxine and TRAb, thyroid ultrasound, and orbital computed tomography. PBMCs were separated from approximately 9.9 ml of fresh peripheral blood using Ficoll-Paque density gradient centrifugation. Trizol reagent was used to extract total RNA, and RNA quality was then checked on an Agilent 2100 Bioanalyzer. The CDR3 starts with the cysteine, ends with the phenylalanine, and has 10 residues. The DNA shown is the 30-base CDR3, in frame from base 1. The germline V gene encodes CDR1 DFQATT and CDR2 SNEGSKA (reference sequence). TCR beta CDR3 regions were amplified from RNA transcripts. The first round of RT-PCR for the TCR CDR3 was performed with the HTBI primer set and the Qiagen OneStep RT-PCR kit. Libraries were constructed in a second round of multiplex PCR, after which size selection and purification were performed. The libraries were sequenced on an Illumina HiSeq2000 using paired-end 100 bp reads. For the original study's pipeline: SOAPnuke was used to process the raw data, with reads discarded if the reads contained adapters or uncalled bases, had a mean Phred below 15, or lacked an exact constant-primer or identifier match. COPE v1.2.5 was used to merge high-quality paired reads, and clonotypes were defined as unique nucleotide sequences. MiTCR v1.1 was used to align clonotypes to the IMGT TRBV, TRBD and TRBJ reference segments. Analysis was restricted to V-J combinations with a frequency above 0.0001, which covered roughly 99% of repertoires. A TCS score was defined as the ratio of F50 (clonal expansion) to E x V (chaos), with BLOSUM62-based TCRdist applied between CDR3 peptides within each V-J. Welch's t-statistics and random forest reduced fewer than 600 V-J features to 13, which were used in a naive Bayes classifier (R e1071). TCRdb trimmed the raw reads at Q25, called clones with MiXCR and kept productive beta chains. Each entry merges the rows of one CDR3 protein and shows their most common DNA and genes. The V and J calls and clone size come from TCRdb's table, not from the authors' own analysis. This sample gives fewer than 350,000 distinct CDR3 sequences in total; 15% to 20% of them show up just once. The top ten hold roughly a sixth of the sample.

This clonotype was detected many times. Its antigen is not yet known. A much larger clone lies one base from this, so it may be a read error. The rearranged segments are TRBV20-1 and TRBJ1-2, with the D gene call left open. The TCR comes from a woman in her thirties or forties with Graves' ophthalmopathy. Sequencing used blood. The CDR3 protein is CNWLLRGYTF. The nucleotides are TGCAATTGGCTCCTGAGAGGCTACACCTTC.